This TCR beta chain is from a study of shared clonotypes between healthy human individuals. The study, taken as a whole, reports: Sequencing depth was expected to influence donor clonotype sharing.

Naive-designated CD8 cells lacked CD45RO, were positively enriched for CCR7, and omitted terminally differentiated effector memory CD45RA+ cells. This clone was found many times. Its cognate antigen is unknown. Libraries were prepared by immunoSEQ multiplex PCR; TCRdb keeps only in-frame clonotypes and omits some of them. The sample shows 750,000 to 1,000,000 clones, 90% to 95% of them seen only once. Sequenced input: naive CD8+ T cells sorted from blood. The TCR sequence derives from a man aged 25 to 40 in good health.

CDR3 coding DNA: TGTGCCAGCAGTGACTCACTCGACACCGGGGAGCTGTTTTTT. It translates to CASSDSLDTGELFF. V gene TRBV6-4 combines with J gene TRBJ2-2, with no clear D. V dropped 0 bases and J dropped 3 bases, with 5 bases sitting between them. The CDR3 contains 14 residues. CDR1 is MRHNA, CDR2 SNTAGT, per germline.